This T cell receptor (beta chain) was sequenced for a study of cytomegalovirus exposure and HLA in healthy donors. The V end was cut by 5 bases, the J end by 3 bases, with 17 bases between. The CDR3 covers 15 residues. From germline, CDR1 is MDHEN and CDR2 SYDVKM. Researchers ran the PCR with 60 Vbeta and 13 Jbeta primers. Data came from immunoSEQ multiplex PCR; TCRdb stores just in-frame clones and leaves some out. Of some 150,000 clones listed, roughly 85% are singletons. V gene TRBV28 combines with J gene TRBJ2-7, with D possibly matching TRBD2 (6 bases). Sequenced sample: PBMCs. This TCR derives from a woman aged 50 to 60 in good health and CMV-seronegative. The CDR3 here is CASSDTSRNRYEQYF. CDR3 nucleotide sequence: TGTGCCAGCAGTGATACTAGCCGCAACCGCTACGAGCAGTACTTC.